Each of the 27 T cell receptor beta chains below was sequenced from the same sample in a study of CD4 T cells in relation to SARS-CoV-2 and coronaviruses. Profiling relied on immunoSEQ multiplex PCR, and the TCRdb table lists in-frame clones only, not all of them. The sample holds more than 15,000 clones, 70% to 80% seen once. Before the COVID-19 pandemic, during about 2011-2019, CD4+ T cells were taken from unexposed donors. After ten to eleven days of culture, CD4+ T cells were isolated. These receptors have no identified antigens. The source material was CD4+ T cells from PBMCs, cultured in vitro. Every receptor here comes from a human donor in good health.

The genes are TRBV6-5 and TRBJ1-4; no firm D call. This CDR3 has 12 residues. With 0 bases removed from V and 10 bases from J, the gap between germline ends came to 6 bases. Germline V gene data show CDR1 as MNHEY and CDR2 as SVGAGI. CDR3 DNA sequence: TGTGCCAGCAGTTACTCTTATGGAAAACTGTTTTTT. Its protein is CASSYSYGKLFF.

This rearrangement joins TRBV5-1 to TRBJ2-7; 8 bases agree with TRBD2. CDR3 length: 14 amino acids. The germline gives CDR1 SGHRS, CDR2 YFSETQ. V lost 5 bases, J lost 2 bases, and 6 bases stayed unmatched. CDR3 protein: CASRKLAETYEQYF. DNA for the CDR3: TGCGCCAGCAGGAAACTAGCGGAGACCTACGAGCAGTACTTC.

The CDR3 reads CASSQGGHWAGVSSYNEQFF. The CDR3 DNA reads as TGTGCCAGCAGCCAGGGGGGCCACTGGGCGGGAGTATCCAGCTACAATGAGCAGTTCTTC. The rearrangement joins TRBV3-1 (or the pseudogene TRBV3-2) to TRBJ2-1, with D possibly matching TRBD2 (7 bases). V was shortened by 3 bases and J by 3 bases, with 27 bases between the two germline ends. The CDR3 contains 20 residues. Germline values: CDR1 LGHDT, CDR2 YNNKEL (reference sequence).

This sequence joins TRBV5-4 and TRBJ2-3; perhaps TRBD2 as D (5 bases). V was clipped by 4 bases and J by 0 bases, with 12 bases between them. The CDR3 covers 15 residues. Germline lookup yields CDR1 SGHNT and CDR2 YYREEE (reference sequence). DNA for the CDR3: TGTGCCAGCAGCCTGGATCGGGGAAGCACAGATACGCAGTATTTT. Its protein is CASSLDRGSTDTQYF.

This clone was counted only a few times. The V call is TRBV7-9, the J call TRBJ2-1; 8 bases line up with TRBD1. The CDR3 is 15 amino acids. Germline assignment: CDR1 SEHNR and CDR2 FQNEAQ (reference sequence). With 5 bases clipped from V and 8 bases from J, the junction kept 11 bases outside the gene matches. In DNA form, the CDR3 reads TGTGCCAGCAGCCGCTGGACAGGGCTGGGCCATGAGCAGTTCTTC. Its protein product is CASSRWTGLGHEQFF.

The rearrangement joins TRBV4-1 to TRBJ2-7; 7 bases match TRBD1. V shed 4 bases, J shed 4 bases, and the junction held 4 bases outside the gene matches. The CDR3 is 13 residues long. Germline CDR1 and CDR2: MGHRA and YSYEKL. DNA for the CDR3: TGCGCCAGCAGCCTGGGACAGACGTACGAGCAGTACTTC. This translates into CASSLGQTYEQYF.

The chain joins TRBV10-3 to TRBJ2-7; 10 bases line up with TRBD1. The germline CDR1 and CDR2 sequences are ENHRY and SYGVKD. J was trimmed by 5 bases and V by 6 bases; bases with no gene match: 4. This CDR3 is built from 13 residues. The CDR3 region is CAIRGQGGNEQYF. Here the CDR3 DNA reads TGTGCCATCAGAGGACAGGGGGGGAACGAGCAGTACTTC.

Only a few counts were recorded for this clone. The chain links TRBV3-1 (or the pseudogene TRBV3-2) to TRBJ2-7; D might be TRBD2 (5 bases). The germline CDR1 and CDR2 sequences are LGHDT and YNNKEL (reference sequence). CDR3 size: 18 residues. V lost 0 bases to trimming and J lost 4 bases, with 22 bases between them. Written as DNA, the CDR3 is TGTGCCAGCAGCCAAGAAGTCGGAAGGAGGCCCCCCTCTTACGAGCAGTACTTC. Its protein product is CASSQEVGRRPPSYEQYF.

This clone was recorded a few times. The genes are TRBV19 and TRBJ1-5; D uncertain. CDR1 and CDR2 from the germline V gene are LNHDA and SQIVND (reference sequence). Trimming pared 3 bases from V and 0 bases from J, leaving 9 bases between. The CDR3 length is 15 residues. The CDR3 sequence: CASSITRYSNQPQHF. As DNA, the CDR3 is TGTGCCAGTAGTATTACCCGGTATAGCAATCAGCCCCAGCATTTT.

This sequence joins TRBV13 and TRBJ2-3; D not certain. Germline values: CDR1 PRHDT, CDR2 FYEKMQ (reference sequence). Trimming removed 1 base from V and 0 bases from J, with 8 bases in between. This CDR3 has 15 residues. The CDR3: CASSLAVSSTDTQYF. The CDR3 DNA reads as TGTGCCAGCAGCTTAGCAGTGTCTAGCACAGATACGCAGTATTTT.

This clone was detected only a few times. The J gene is TRBJ2-2, the V gene TRBV10-3; TRBD1 matches 10 bases. Germline values: CDR1 ENHRY, CDR2 SYGVKD. Germline trimming cut 7 bases from V and 3 bases from J; bases unmatched to any gene: 2. The CDR3 totals 14 residues. CDR3 sequence reads: CAINGQGDTGELFF. The CDR3 DNA follows: TGTGCCATCAACGGACAGGGGGACACCGGGGAGCTGTTTTTT.

Only a few counts were recorded for this clone. CDR3 loop: CASSKALLLAGGPGYNEQFF. As DNA, the CDR3 is TGTGCCAGCAGCAAAGCGCTCCTACTAGCGGGAGGGCCAGGGTACAATGAGCAGTTCTTC. This chain joins TRBV21-1 and TRBJ2-1; the D call of TRBD2 is as the table states it, not checked on the DNA. TRBV21-1 is annotated as a pseudogene. This CDR3 is 20 amino acids long.

This clone has more than one count but fewer than ten. V usage is TRBV5-4 and J usage is TRBJ2-7, with 13 bases matching TRBD2. The CDR3 is made up of 15 amino acids. With V trimmed by 2 bases and J by 7 bases, 6 bases remained unmatched. Per germline, CDR1 SGHNT and CDR2 YYREEE (reference sequence). This CDR3 is CASSLGLAGVGEQYF. The CDR3 DNA reads TGTGCCAGCAGCTTAGGACTAGCGGGAGTCGGTGAGCAGTACTTC.

The chain joins TRBV6-6 to TRBJ2-3; the match to TRBD2 covers 10 bases. The germline V gene encodes CDR1 MNHNY and CDR2 SVGAGI (reference sequence). Trimming removed 7 bases from V and 2 bases from J; junction bases left unmatched: 6. The CDR3 loop spans 15 amino acids. The CDR3: CASTDSGGNTDTQYF. In DNA form, the CDR3 reads TGTGCCAGCACGGATAGCGGGGGGAACACAGATACGCAGTATTTT.

This sequence joins TRBV7-3 and TRBJ2-1, with D perhaps assigned TRBD1 or TRBD2 (5 bases each). This CDR3 is built from 13 residues. Germline loops: CDR1 SGHTA, CDR2 FQGTGA. The V end was cut by 5 bases, the J end by 5 bases, with 10 bases between. In DNA form, the CDR3 reads TGTGCCAGCAGCCCGGGACCAAACAATGAGCAGTTCTTC. It is translated as CASSPGPNNEQFF. Complete variable domain (other parts from reference TRBV7-3 and TRBJ2-1): GAGVSQTPSNKVTEKGKYVELRCDPISGHTALYWYRQSLGQGPEFLIYFQGTGAADDSGLPNDRFFAVRPEGSVSTLKIQRTERGDSAVYLCASSPGPNNEQFFGPGTRLTVL.

The rearrangement uses TRBV6-5 and TRBJ1-2; 9 bases map to TRBD1. J was trimmed by 2 bases and V by 6 bases; bases with no gene match: 1. The germline V gene encodes CDR1 MNHEY and CDR2 SVGAGI. The CDR3 is 13 amino acids. The CDR3 sequence: CASRDRGNYGYTF. In DNA, the CDR3 is TGTGCCAGCAGGGACAGGGGAAACTATGGCTACACCTTC.

The V gene is TRBV6-6, the J gene TRBJ2-7; D remains unclear. Trimming pared 11 bases from V and 2 bases from J, leaving 16 bases between. Germline V gives CDR1 MNHNY, CDR2 SVGAGI (reference sequence). This CDR3 spans 13 amino acids. CDR3 nucleotide sequence: TGTGCCGTCACCTCGGGCCTTGCCTACGAGCAGTACTTC. Translation: CAVTSGLAYEQYF.

The chain is built from TRBV30 and TRBJ1-2; 8 positions agree with TRBD1. V lost 2 bases to trimming and J lost 4 bases; unmatched junction nucleotides: 9. The CDR3 is 15 residues long. Germline CDR1 is GTSNPN and CDR2 is SVGIG (reference sequence). CDR3 region: CAWSIPTGGAYGYTF. Here the CDR3 DNA reads TGTGCCTGGAGTATACCAACAGGGGGGGCCTATGGCTACACCTTC.

The gene calls are TRBV20-1 and TRBJ2-5; 11 bases agree with TRBD2. In germline, CDR1 is DFQATT, CDR2 SNEGSKA (reference sequence). This CDR3 has 15 residues. J gave up 5 bases and V 3 bases, and 8 bases lay outside the gene matches. CDR3 protein: CSASWLAGGWETQYF. CDR3 bases: TGCAGTGCTAGTTGGCTAGCGGGGGGTTGGGAGACCCAGTACTTC.

The chain carries TRBV28 and TRBJ1-3; no definite D call. Trimming removed 3 bases at V and 2 bases at J, with 5 bases between. The length of the CDR3 is 13 residues. Germline V lookup: CDR1 MDHEN, CDR2 SYDVKM. In DNA, the CDR3 is TGTGCCAGCAGTTTCTCTCCTGGAAACACCATATATTTT. Translating gives CASSFSPGNTIYF.

The chain employs TRBV12-3 or TRBV12-4 and TRBJ2-7; D remains ambiguous. CDR3 size: 11 residues. Trimming pared 5 bases from V and 6 bases from J, leaving 8 bases between. In nucleotides, the CDR3 is TGTGCCAGCAGTGTAATTGGCGAGCAGTACTTC. Translation gives CASSVIGEQYF.

This clone was counted between two and nine times. The genes are TRBV3-1 (or the pseudogene TRBV3-2) and TRBJ2-7; TRBD2 might be the D (7 bases). V lost 8 bases and J 5 bases, leaving 10 bases between the germline ends. The CDR3 runs to 11 residues. Germline CDR1 reads LGHDT; CDR2 reads YNNKEL (reference sequence). CDR3 in DNA: TGTGCCAGCGGGGGGGCCAACGAGCAGTACTTC. This translates into CASGGANEQYF.

V and J are TRBV19 and TRBJ2-7; the match to TRBD1 covers 8 bases. V lost 3 bases to trimming and J lost 0 bases; unmatched junction nucleotides: 1. CDR3 length: 14 amino acids. Germline V gene lookup returns CDR1 LNHDA and CDR2 SQIVND (reference sequence). In DNA, the CDR3 is TGTGCCAGTAGTATCACAGGGGGCTCCTACGAGCAGTACTTC. Protein: CASSITGGSYEQYF.

The chain joins TRBV3-1 (or the pseudogene TRBV3-2) to TRBJ1-2; no clear D. V lost 0 bases to trimming and J lost 2 bases, with 10 bases between them. The CDR3 loop spans 15 amino acids. Germline V gene lookup returns CDR1 LGHDT and CDR2 YNNKEL (reference sequence). CDR3 sequence: CASSQDEGTNYGYTF. As DNA, the CDR3 is TGTGCCAGCAGCCAAGACGAAGGAACCAACTATGGCTACACCTTC.

The rearrangement uses TRBV30 and TRBJ2-3; D is uncertain. V gave up 0 bases and J gave up 1 base, with 8 bases separating them. Per the germline V gene, CDR1 is GTSNPN and CDR2 is SVGIG (reference sequence). There are 14 residues in the CDR3. CDR3 loop: CAWSVDGGTDTQYF. The CDR3 coding sequence is TGTGCCTGGAGTGTAGACGGAGGCACAGATACGCAGTATTTT.

This clone was seen a single time. The V gene is TRBV12-3 or TRBV12-4, the J gene TRBJ2-2; D could derive from TRBD1 or TRBD2 (5 bases each). This CDR3 spans 12 amino acids. V gave up 7 bases and J gave up 12 bases, with 15 bases separating them. The CDR3 coding sequence is TGTGCCAGCAAGCCAGGGACGGGGAAGCTGTTTTTT. This gives the protein CASKPGTGKLFF.

V and J are TRBV5-4 and TRBJ2-5; TRBD2 agrees at 11 bases. The CDR3 is 14 amino acids. Trimming cost V 6 bases and J 3 bases; bases outside gene matches: 4. Germline V CDR1 and CDR2: SGHNT, YYREEE (reference sequence). The CDR3 DNA follows: TGTGCCAGCACCAATAGCGGGGGGGAAGAGACCCAGTACTTC. Protein: CASTNSGGEETQYF.